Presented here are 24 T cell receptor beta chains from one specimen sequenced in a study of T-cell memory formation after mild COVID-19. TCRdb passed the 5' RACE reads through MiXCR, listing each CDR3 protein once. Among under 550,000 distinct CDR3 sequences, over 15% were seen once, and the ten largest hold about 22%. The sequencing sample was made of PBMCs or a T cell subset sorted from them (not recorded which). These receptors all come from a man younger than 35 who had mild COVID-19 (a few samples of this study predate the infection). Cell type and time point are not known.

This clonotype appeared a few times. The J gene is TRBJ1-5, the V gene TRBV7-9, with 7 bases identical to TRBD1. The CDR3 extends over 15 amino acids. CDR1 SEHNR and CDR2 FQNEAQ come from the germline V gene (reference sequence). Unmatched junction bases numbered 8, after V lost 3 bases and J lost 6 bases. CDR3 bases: TGTGCCAGCAGCTTTTACAGGGGTGCCATTCAGCCCCAGCATTTT. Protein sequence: CASSFYRGAIQPQHF.

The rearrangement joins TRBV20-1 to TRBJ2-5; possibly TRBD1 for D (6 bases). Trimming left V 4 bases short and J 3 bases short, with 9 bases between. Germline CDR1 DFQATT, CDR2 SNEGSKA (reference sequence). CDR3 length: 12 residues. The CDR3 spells CSAMGHEETQYF. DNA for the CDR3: TGCAGTGCTATGGGACACGAAGAGACCCAGTACTTC.

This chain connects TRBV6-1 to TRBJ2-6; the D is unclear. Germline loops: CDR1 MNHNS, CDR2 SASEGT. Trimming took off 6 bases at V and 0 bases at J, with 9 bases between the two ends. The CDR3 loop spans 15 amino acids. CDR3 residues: CASSNYLSGANVLTF. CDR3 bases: TGTGCCAGCAGCAACTATCTCTCTGGGGCCAACGTCCTGACTTTC.

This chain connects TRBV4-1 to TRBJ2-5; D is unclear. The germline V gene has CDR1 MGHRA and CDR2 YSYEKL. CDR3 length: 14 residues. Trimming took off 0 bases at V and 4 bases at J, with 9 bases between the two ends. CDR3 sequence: CASSQDRVGETQYF. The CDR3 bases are TGCGCCAGCAGCCAAGACCGGGTGGGAGAGACCCAGTACTTC.

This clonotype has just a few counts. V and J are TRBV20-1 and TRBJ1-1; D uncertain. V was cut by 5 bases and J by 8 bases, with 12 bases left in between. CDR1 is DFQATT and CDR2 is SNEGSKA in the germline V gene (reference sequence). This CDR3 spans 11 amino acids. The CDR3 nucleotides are TGCAGTGCTTGTCAGGCAACGGAAGCTTTCTTT. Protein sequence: CSACQATEAFF.

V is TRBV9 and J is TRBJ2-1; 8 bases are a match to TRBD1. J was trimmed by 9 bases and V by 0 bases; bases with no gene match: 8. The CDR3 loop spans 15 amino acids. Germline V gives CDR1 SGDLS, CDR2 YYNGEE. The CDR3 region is CASSVVGTGLGEQFF. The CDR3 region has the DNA TGTGCCAGCAGCGTAGTCGGGACAGGATTAGGTGAGCAGTTCTTC.

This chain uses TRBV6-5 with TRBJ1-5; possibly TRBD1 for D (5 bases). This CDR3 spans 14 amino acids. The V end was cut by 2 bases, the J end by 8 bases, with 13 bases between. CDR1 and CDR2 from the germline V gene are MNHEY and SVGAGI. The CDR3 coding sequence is TGTGCCAGCAGTTACGAGGCAGGGAGCAAGCCCCAGCATTTT. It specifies CASSYEAGSKPQHF.

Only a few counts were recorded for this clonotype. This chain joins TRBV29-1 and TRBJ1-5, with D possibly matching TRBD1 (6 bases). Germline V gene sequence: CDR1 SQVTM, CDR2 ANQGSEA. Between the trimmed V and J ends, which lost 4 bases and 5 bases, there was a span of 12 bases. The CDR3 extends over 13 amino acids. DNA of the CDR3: TGCAGCGTTGGTCAGGGGCTGTATCAGCCCCAGCATTTT. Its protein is CSVGQGLYQPQHF.

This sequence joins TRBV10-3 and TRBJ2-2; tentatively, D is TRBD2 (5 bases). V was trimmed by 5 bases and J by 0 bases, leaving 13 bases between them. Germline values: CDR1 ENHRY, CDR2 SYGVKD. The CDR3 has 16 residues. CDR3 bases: TGTGCCATCAGTCCTCGACTATCCCCGAACACCGGGGAGCTGTTTTTT. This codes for CAISPRLSPNTGELFF.

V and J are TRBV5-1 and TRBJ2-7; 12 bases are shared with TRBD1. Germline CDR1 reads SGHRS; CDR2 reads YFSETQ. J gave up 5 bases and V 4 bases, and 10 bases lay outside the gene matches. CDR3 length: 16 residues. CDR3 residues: CASSPIIGTGGDEQYF. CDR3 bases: TGCGCCAGCAGCCCTATCATTGGGACAGGGGGCGACGAGCAGTACTTC.

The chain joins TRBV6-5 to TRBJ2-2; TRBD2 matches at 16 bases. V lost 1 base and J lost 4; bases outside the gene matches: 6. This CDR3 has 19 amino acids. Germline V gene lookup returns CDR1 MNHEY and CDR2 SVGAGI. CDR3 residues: CASSYYGTSGGAGTGELFF. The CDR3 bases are TGTGCCAGCAGTTACTATGGGACTAGCGGGGGGGCCGGCACCGGGGAGCTGTTTTTT.

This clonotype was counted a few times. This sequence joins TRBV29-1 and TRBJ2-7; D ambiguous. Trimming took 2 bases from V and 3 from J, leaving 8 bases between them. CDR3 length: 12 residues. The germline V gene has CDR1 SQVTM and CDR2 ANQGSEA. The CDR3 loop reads CSVENPGYEQYF. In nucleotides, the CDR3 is TGCAGCGTTGAAAACCCCGGCTACGAGCAGTACTTC.

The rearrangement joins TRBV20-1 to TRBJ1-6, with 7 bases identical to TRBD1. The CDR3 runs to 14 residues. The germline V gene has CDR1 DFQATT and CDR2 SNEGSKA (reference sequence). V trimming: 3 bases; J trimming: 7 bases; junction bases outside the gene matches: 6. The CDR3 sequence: CSARPGGANSPLHF. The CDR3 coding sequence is TGCAGTGCTAGGCCAGGGGGGGCAAATTCACCCCTCCACTTT.

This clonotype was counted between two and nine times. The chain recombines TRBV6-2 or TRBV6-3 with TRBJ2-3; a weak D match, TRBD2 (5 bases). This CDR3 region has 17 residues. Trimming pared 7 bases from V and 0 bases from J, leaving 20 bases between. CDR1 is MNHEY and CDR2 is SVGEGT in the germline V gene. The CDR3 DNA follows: TGTGCCAGCATCGAGGCCCAGAGGGAAACTAGCACAGATACGCAGTATTTT. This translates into CASIEAQRETSTDTQYF.

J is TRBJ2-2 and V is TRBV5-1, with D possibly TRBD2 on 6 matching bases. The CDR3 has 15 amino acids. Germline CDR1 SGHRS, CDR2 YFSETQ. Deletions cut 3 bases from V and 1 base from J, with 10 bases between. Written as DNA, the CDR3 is TGCGCCAGCAGCTGGGGACTTTTGAACACCGGGGAGCTGTTTTTT. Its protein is CASSWGLLNTGELFF.

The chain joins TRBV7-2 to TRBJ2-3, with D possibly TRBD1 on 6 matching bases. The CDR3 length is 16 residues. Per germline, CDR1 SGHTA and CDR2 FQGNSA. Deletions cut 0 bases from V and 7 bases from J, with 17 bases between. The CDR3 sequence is CASSLAGAAGDHTQYF. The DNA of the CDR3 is TGTGCCAGCAGCTTAGCGGGGGCGGCCGGTGATCATACGCAGTATTTT.

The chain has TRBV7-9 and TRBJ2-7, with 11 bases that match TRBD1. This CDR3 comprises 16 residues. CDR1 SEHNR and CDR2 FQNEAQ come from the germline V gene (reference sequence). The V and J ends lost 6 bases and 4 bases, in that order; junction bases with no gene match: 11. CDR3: CASSRSLGQGVYEQYF. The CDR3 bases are TGTGCCAGCAGTAGAAGTCTGGGACAGGGGGTATACGAGCAGTACTTC.

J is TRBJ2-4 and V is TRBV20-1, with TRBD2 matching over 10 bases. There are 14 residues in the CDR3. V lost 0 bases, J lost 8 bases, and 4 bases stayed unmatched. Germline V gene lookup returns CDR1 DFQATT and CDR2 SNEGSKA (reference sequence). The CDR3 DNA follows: TGCAGTGCTAGAGACCTAGCGGGGGTAGACATTCAGTACTTC. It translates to CSARDLAGVDIQYF.

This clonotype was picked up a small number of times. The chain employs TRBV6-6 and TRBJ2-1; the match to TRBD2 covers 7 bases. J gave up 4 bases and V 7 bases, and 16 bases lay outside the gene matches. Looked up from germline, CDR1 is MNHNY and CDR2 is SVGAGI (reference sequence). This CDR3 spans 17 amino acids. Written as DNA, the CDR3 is TGTGCCAGCAAAATCCGGCCGGTAGCGGGTTCATACAATGAGCAGTTCTTC. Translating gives CASKIRPVAGSYNEQFF.

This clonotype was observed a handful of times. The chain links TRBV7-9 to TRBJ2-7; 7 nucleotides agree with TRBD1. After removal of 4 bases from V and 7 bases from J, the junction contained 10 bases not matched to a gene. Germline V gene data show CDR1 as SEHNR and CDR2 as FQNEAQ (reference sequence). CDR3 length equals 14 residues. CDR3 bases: TGTGCCAGCAGCTCCGACAGGGTGGTACGAGAGCAGTACTTC. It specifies CASSSDRVVREQYF.

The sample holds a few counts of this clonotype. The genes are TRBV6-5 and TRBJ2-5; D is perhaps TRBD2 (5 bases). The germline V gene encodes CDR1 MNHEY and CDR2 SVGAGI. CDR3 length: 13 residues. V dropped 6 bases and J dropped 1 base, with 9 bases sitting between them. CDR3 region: CASRLGSQETQYF. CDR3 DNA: TGTGCCAGCAGACTAGGGTCCCAAGAGACCCAGTACTTC.

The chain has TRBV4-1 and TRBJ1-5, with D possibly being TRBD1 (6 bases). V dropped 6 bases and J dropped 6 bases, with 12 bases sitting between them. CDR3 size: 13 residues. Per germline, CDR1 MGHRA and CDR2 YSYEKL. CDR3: CASSQTGTQPQHF. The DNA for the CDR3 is TGCGCCAGCAGTCAAACAGGGACTCAGCCCCAGCATTTT.

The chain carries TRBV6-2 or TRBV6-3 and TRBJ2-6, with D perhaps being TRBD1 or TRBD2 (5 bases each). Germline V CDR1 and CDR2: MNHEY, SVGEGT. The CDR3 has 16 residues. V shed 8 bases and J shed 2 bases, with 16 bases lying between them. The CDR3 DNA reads TGTGCCAGCTCCTATACTCGGGGCACTGGGGCCAACGTCCTGACTTTC. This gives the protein CASSYTRGTGANVLTF.

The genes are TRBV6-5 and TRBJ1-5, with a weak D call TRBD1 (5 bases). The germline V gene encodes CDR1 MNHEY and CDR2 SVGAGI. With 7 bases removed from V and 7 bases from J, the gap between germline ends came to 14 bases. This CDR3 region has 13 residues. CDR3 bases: TGTGCCAGCACCCACGGGCGGGACCAGCCCCAGCATTTT. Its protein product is CASTHGRDQPQHF.